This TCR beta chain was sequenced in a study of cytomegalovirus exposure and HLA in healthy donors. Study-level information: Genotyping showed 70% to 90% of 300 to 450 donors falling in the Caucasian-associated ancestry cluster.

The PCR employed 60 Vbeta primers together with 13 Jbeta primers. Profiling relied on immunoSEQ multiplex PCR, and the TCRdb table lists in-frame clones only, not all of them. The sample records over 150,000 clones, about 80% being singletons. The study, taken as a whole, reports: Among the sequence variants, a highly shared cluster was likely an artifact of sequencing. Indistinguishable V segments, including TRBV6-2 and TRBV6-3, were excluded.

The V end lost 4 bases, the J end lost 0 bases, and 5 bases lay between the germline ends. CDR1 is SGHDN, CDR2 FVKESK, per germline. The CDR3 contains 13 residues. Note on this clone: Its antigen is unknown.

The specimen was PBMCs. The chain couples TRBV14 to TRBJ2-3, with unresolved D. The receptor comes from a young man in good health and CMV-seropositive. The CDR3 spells CASSLSSTDTQYF. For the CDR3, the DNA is TGTGCCAGCAGCCTCTCTAGCACAGATACGCAGTATTTT.